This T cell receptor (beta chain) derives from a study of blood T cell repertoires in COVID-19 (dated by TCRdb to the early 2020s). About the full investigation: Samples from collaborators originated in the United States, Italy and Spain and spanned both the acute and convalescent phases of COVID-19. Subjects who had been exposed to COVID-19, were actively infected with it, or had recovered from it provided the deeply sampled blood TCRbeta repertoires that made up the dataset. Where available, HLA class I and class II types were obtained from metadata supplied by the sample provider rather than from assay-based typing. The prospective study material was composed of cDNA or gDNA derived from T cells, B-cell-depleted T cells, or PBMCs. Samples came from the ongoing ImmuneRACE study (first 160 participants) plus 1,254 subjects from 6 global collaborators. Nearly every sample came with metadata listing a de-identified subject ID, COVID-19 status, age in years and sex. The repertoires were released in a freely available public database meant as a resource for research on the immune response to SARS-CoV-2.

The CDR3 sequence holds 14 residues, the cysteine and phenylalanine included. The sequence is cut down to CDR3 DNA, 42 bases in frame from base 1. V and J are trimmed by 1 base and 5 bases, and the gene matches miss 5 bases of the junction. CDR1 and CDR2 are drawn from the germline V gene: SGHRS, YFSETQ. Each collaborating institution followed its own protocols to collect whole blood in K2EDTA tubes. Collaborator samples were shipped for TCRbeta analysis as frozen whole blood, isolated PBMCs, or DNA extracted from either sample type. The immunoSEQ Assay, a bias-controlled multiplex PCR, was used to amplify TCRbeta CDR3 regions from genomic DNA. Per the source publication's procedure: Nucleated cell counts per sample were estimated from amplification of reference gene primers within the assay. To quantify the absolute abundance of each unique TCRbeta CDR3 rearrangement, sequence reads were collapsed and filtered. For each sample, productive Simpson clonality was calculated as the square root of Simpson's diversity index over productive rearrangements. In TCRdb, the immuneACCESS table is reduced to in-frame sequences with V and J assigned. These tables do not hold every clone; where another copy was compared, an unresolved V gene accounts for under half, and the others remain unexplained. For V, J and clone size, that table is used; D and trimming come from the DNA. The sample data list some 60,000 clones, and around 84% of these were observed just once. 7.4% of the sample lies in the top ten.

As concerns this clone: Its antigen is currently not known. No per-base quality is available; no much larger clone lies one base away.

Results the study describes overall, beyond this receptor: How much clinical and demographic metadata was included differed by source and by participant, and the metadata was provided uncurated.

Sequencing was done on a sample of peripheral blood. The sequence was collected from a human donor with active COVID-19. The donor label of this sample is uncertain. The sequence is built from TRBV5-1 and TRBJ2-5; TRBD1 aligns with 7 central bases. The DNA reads TGCGCCAGCAGCTTGAGTACAGGGGCCGAGACCCAGTACTTC. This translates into CASSLSTGAETQYF.